The 3 T cell receptor beta chains reported below all come from one sample, sequenced in a study of early T cells in non-severe SARS-CoV-2 infection. One entry per CDR3 protein results from TCRdb running MiXCR on the 5' RACE reads. The sample records over 20,000 distinct CDR3 sequences, about 4.3% being singletons. Sequenced: whole blood. The receptors here all came from an adult who was a healthcare worker with PCR-confirmed SARS-CoV-2 infection or an uninfected control (not recorded which).

This clonotype was seen ten or more times. This chain's CDR3 is CASSQSREGTNTGELFF. The CDR3 nucleotides are TGCGCCAGCAGCCAATCTCGGGAAGGAACGAACACCGGGGAGCTGTTTTTT. The chain carries TRBV4-3 and TRBJ2-2; TRBD2 might be the D (5 bases). V was shortened by 2 bases and J by 0 bases, with 13 bases between the two germline ends. This CDR3 contains 17 residues. CDR1 and CDR2 (germline): LGHNA, YSLEER.

In its sample, this clonotype was seen many times. The rearrangement uses TRBV6-4 and TRBJ2-1; 8 nucleotides align to TRBD2. The CDR3 runs 13 residues. The germline gives CDR1 MRHNA, CDR2 SNTAGT. V gave up 4 bases and J gave up 8 bases; unmatched junction bases: 4. The CDR3: CASSARGGDEQFF. The CDR3 DNA sequence: TGTGCCAGCAGTGCACGGGGGGGTGATGAGCAGTTCTTC.

In this sample, this clonotype turned up many times. The chain recombines TRBV15 with TRBJ2-3; D not certain. The CDR3 contains 13 residues. Germline V gives CDR1 LNHNV, CDR2 YYDKDF (reference sequence). Trimming left V 4 bases short and J 9 bases short, with 14 bases between. CDR3 loop: CATSNRVGKTQYF. CDR3 sequence (DNA): TGTGCCACCAGCAACCGGGTAGGGAAGACGCAGTATTTT.